The next 25 T cell receptor beta chains were all read from a single sample in a study of blood T cells in healthy people across ages. The authors ran a second PCR of 7 to 11 cycles using a sample-barcoded 5' primer and a J-beta primer mix. Each CDR3 protein is one row after TCRdb ran MiXCR on the 5' RACE reads. The sample carries some 1.5 million distinct CDR3 sequences, under 30% recorded once. Sequenced: blood. All receptors derive from a woman aged 30 to 39 in good health.

The chain carries TRBV18 and TRBJ1-2; D is undetermined. The CDR3 spans 14 residues. Trimming left V 0 bases short and J 0 bases short, with 5 bases between. CDR1 is KGHSH, CDR2 LQKENI, per germline. As DNA, the CDR3 is TGTGCCAGCTCACCACCTCTAGCTAACTATGGCTACACCTTC. This sequence encodes CASSPPLANYGYTF.

This clonotype has ten or more counts. This CDR3 is CASTTGQRGYNEQFF. CDR3 DNA: TGTGCCAGCACGACGGGCCAGCGGGGCTACAATGAGCAGTTCTTC. The V and J genes are TRBV7-2 and TRBJ2-1; 7 bases map to TRBD2. CDR1 and CDR2 (germline): SGHTA, FQGNSA. The CDR3 covers 15 residues. After removal of 7 bases from V and 3 bases from J, the junction contained 9 bases not matched to a gene.

This clonotype was detected only a few times. The chain couples TRBV5-1 to TRBJ1-6, with TRBD1 matching over 8 bases. CDR3 length: 14 residues. V was pared by 4 bases and J by 10 bases, with 7 bases of the junction left unmatched. Germline V gene data show CDR1 as SGHRS and CDR2 as YFSETQ. The CDR3 loop reads CASSLGQGRSPLHF. The CDR3 DNA is TGCGCCAGCAGCCTAGGACAGGGTCGGTCACCCCTCCACTTT.

Of note for this clonotype: Germline and junction disagree at one end, which may indicate a read error. The J gene is TRBJ2-7, the V gene TRBV18, with D possibly being TRBD1 (6 bases). CDR1 is KGHSH and CDR2 is LQKENI in the germline V gene. The CDR3 consists of 12 residues. This CDR3 reads CASSPDRYERYF. The CDR3 nucleotides are TGTGCCAGCTCACCAGACAGGTACGAGCGGTACTTC. Combining the CDR3 with reference TRBV18 and TRBJ2-7 gives the whole variable domain NAGVMQNPRHLVRRRGQEARLRCSPMKGHSHVYWYRQLPEEGLKFMVYLQKENIIDESGMPKERFSAEFPKEGPSILRIQQVVRGDSAAYFCASSPDRYERYFGPGTRLTVT.

The chain has TRBV5-1 and TRBJ2-5; perhaps TRBD2 as D (6 bases). This CDR3 region has 14 residues. The germline gives CDR1 SGHRS, CDR2 YFSETQ. V lost 10 bases and J 9 bases, leaving 25 bases between the germline ends. CDR3 DNA: TGCGCCGGCACCCCTGGGGGGTCCGTTCGAGCCCAGTACTTC. Amino acid sequence: CAGTPGGSVRAQYF.

This clonotype was recorded a few times. This chain's CDR3 is CASSLGPRGSNNEQFF. The DNA for the CDR3 is TGTGCCAGCAGCTTAGGGCCCCGGGGGTCGAATAATGAGCAGTTCTTC. The J gene is TRBJ2-1, the V gene TRBV7-2, with TRBD2 as a possible D gene (6 bases). The CDR3 is 16 amino acids. V was clipped by 1 base and J by 7 bases, with 17 bases between them. Germline loops: CDR1 SGHTA, CDR2 FQGNSA. Filled out from reference TRBV7-2 and TRBJ2-1, the complete variable domain reads GAGVSQSPSNKVTEKGKDVELRCDPISGHTALYWYRQSLGQGLEFLIYFQGNSAPDKSGLPSDRFSAERTGGSVSTLTIQRTQQEDSAVYLCASSLGPRGSNNEQFFGPGTRLTVL.

The chain is built from TRBV12-3 or TRBV12-4 and TRBJ2-7; D ambiguous. Between the trimmed V and J ends, which lost 2 bases and 0 bases, there was a span of 8 bases. This CDR3 region has 14 residues. The chain's CDR3 is CASSLNFVSYEQYF. The CDR3 DNA reads as TGTGCCAGCAGTTTAAACTTTGTCTCCTACGAGCAGTACTTC.

About this clonotype: Being one base from a much bigger clone, this may be a read error. The chain couples TRBV20-1 to TRBJ2-1; D gene ambiguous. In germline, CDR1 is DFQATT, CDR2 SNEGSKA (reference sequence). CDR3 length: 14 amino acids. The CDR3 DNA sequence: TGCAGTGCTAGGGACCGATACTCCTACAATGAGCAGCTCTTC. Its translation is CSARDRYSYNEQLF.

V usage is TRBV27 and J usage is TRBJ2-3, with 7 bases that match TRBD2. CDR1 and CDR2 (germline): MNHEY, SMNVEV (reference sequence). Trimming took 5 bases from V and 3 from J; bases not matched to a gene: 8. The CDR3 has 15 amino acids. The CDR3 reads CASSTRGGQTDTQYF. Here the CDR3 DNA reads TGTGCCAGCAGTACCCGCGGGGGTCAGACAGATACGCAGTATTTT.

The V and J genes are TRBV28 and TRBJ2-3; TRBD1 might be the D (5 bases). V lost 6 bases and J 6 bases, leaving 25 bases between the germline ends. Germline CDR1 is MDHEN and CDR2 is SYDVKM. The CDR3 is made up of 17 amino acids. CDR3 amino acids: CASSAAPLRRGADTQYF. CDR3 in DNA: TGTGCCAGCAGCGCAGCCCCCCTTCGGCGTGGGGCCGATACGCAGTATTTT.

In its sample, this clonotype was seen many times. This chain connects TRBV20-1 to TRBJ2-7; TRBD1 matches at 10 bases. The CDR3 spans 13 residues. CDR1 is DFQATT and CDR2 is SNEGSKA in the germline V gene (reference sequence). The V and J ends lost 3 bases and 4 bases, in that order; junction bases with no gene match: 3. For the CDR3, the DNA is TGCAGTGCTAGGACAGGGGGCGCATACGAGCAGTACTTC. Protein: CSARTGGAYEQYF.

The chain joins TRBV20-1 to TRBJ2-3; D possibly uses TRBD1 or TRBD2 (5 bases each). Looked up from germline, CDR1 is DFQATT and CDR2 is SNEGSKA (reference sequence). V lost 2 bases to trimming and J lost 3 bases, with 12 bases between them. The CDR3 loop spans 14 amino acids. The CDR3 bases are TGCAGTGCTAGACTTCGGGGCCCTACAGATACGCAGTATTTT. Amino acid sequence: CSARLRGPTDTQYF.

This chain connects TRBV6-1 to TRBJ2-1; D might be TRBD1 (6 bases). The J call could be wrong; TRBJ2-7 is a better fit for the DNA end. Germline V CDR1 and CDR2: MNHNS, SASEGT. There are 16 residues in the CDR3. The CDR3 loop reads CASSEALARGYNEQYF. For the CDR3, the DNA is TGTGCCAGCAGTGAAGCGCTTGCCAGGGGCTACAATGAGCAGTACTTC.

In regard to this clonotype: Possible read error: a much larger clone is one base away. The V gene is TRBV12-5, the J gene TRBJ2-1, with D possibly being TRBD2 (7 bases). The CDR3 length is 13 residues. The V and J ends lost 3 bases and 13 bases respectively, with 16 bases between them. Looked up from germline, CDR1 is LGHNT and CDR2 is FRNRAP. The CDR3 region is CASGLGGEVTQFF. As DNA, the CDR3 is TGTGCTAGTGGTTTAGGGGGGGAGGTGACCCAGTTCTTC.

As DNA, the CDR3 is TGTGCCAGCAGCGTAGGGGCGGGAGGGCCTGAGGAGACCCAGTACTTC. Protein: CASSVGAGGPEETQYF. V usage is TRBV9 and J usage is TRBJ2-5, with 9 bases identical to TRBD2. The CDR3 consists of 16 residues. The germline gives CDR1 SGDLS, CDR2 YYNGEE. With V trimmed by 0 bases and J by 5 bases, 8 bases remained unmatched.

This clonotype turned up a few times. The rearrangement joins TRBV7-3 to TRBJ2-3; D perhaps matches TRBD2 (5 bases). This CDR3 spans 14 amino acids. From germline, CDR1 is SGHTA and CDR2 FQGTGA. V lost 5 bases to trimming and J lost 3 bases, with 12 bases between them. The CDR3 DNA reads TGTGCCAGCAGCATCCACGGGGAGACAGATACGCAGTATTTT. This encodes CASSIHGETDTQYF.

In this sample, this clonotype turned up many times. This rearrangement joins TRBV10-2 to TRBJ1-2; 8 bases are a match to TRBD1. In germline, CDR1 is WSHSY, CDR2 SAAADI. The length of the CDR3 is 15 residues. The V segment lost 3 bases and the J segment 2 bases; nucleotides outside the gene matches: 5. The CDR3 DNA sequence: TGCGCCAGCAGTGATATGCAGGGGGCAAACTATGGCTACACCTTC. As protein: CASSDMQGANYGYTF.

The table lists this clonotype with a few counts. This chain joins TRBV19 and TRBJ1-1; unclear D gene. The CDR3 has 11 amino acids. Trimming shortened V by 6 bases and J by 6 bases, and 8 bases separated the two germline ends. Germline loops: CDR1 LNHDA, CDR2 SQIVND (reference sequence). This CDR3 reads CASRPSPEAFF. CDR3 nucleotides: TGTGCCAGTAGACCCAGCCCTGAAGCTTTCTTT.

Concerning this clonotype itself: One base away lies a much larger clone, so this may be a sequencing read error. This chain links TRBV5-6 with TRBJ1-2; 8 positions match TRBD1. J lost 6 bases, V lost 2 bases, and 12 bases had no gene match. The CDR3 sequence is 16 residues long. In germline, CDR1 is SGHDT, CDR2 YYEEEE. The CDR3 DNA reads TGTGCCAGCAGCTTTGTGGACAGGGACATCAACCATGGCTACACCTTC. This encodes CASSFVDRDINHGYTF.

J is TRBJ1-5 and V is TRBV28, with a weak D call TRBD1 (5 bases). The ends were cut back, 5 bases at V and 2 bases at J, with 13 bases in the middle. CDR3 length: 15 amino acids. Per the germline V gene, CDR1 is MDHEN and CDR2 is SYDVKM. CDR3 sequence reads: CASSGSGTGNQPQHF. CDR3 nucleotide sequence: TGTGCCAGCAGTGGGAGTGGGACCGGCAATCAGCCCCAGCATTTT.

This clonotype was counted between two and nine times. V is TRBV6-5 and J is TRBJ2-2, with D unresolved. The CDR3 sequence is 13 residues long. V lost 6 bases to trimming and J lost 3 bases, with 8 bases between them. The germline V gene has CDR1 MNHEY and CDR2 SVGAGI. The CDR3 region has the DNA TGTGCCAGCAGAGAGATACACACCGGGGAGCTGTTTTTT. This gives the protein CASREIHTGELFF.

This clonotype was observed a few times. The chain employs TRBV29-1 and TRBJ2-5, with no clear D. Trimming took off 2 bases at V and 9 bases at J, with 16 bases between the two ends. Germline V CDR1 and CDR2: SQVTM, ANQGSEA. The CDR3 is made up of 13 amino acids. CDR3 bases: TGCAGCGTTGAAACCGGGCCTCTCGTTTCCCAGTACTTC. It codes for CSVETGPLVSQYF.

The chain recombines TRBV3-1 with TRBJ1-1; D remains ambiguous. The CDR3 is 16 amino acids. Germline V gives CDR1 LGHDT, CDR2 YNNKEL (reference sequence). V shed 3 bases and J shed 1 base, with 15 bases lying between them. The CDR3 loop is CASSHQLGSGNTEAFF. The CDR3 DNA is TGTGCCAGCAGCCACCAACTCGGGTCGGGGAACACTGAAGCTTTCTTT.

This clonotype was counted at least ten times. J is TRBJ1-2 and V is TRBV6-1; D is possibly TRBD1 (5 bases). Trimming cost V 6 bases and J 0 bases, with 8 bases left between them. The CDR3 loop spans 13 amino acids. CDR1 is MNHNS and CDR2 is SASEGT in the germline V gene. CDR3 bases: TGTGCCAGCAGCCAGACAGCTAACTATGGCTACACCTTC. Its translation: CASSQTANYGYTF.

Only a few counts were recorded for this clonotype. The chain has TRBV6-2 or TRBV6-3 and TRBJ2-5, with 10 bases identical to TRBD1. Looked up from germline, CDR1 is MNHEY and CDR2 is SVGEGT. The junction had 12 bases not matched to a gene; V was cut back by 5 bases and J by 3 bases. The CDR3 loop spans 17 amino acids. This chain's CDR3 is CASSPGQGTLAKETQYF. DNA for the CDR3: TGTGCCAGCAGTCCGGGACAGGGGACCTTAGCCAAAGAGACCCAGTACTTC.